The present TCR beta chain was sequenced within a study of blood T cell repertoires in COVID-19. On the study more broadly: COVID-19 samples, acute and convalescent, were from the United States, Italy and Spain. PBMCs, B-cell-depleted T cells, or T cells provided the cDNA or gDNA that made up the material.

In the original analysis: The assay estimated nucleated cells by amplifying reference gene primers. Using immunoSEQ multiplex PCR, the repertoire was profiled, and TCRdb retains in-frame clones only, with some absent. V and J calls and clone size come straight from that table; D and trimming were deduced from the DNA. The data hold 130,000 to 150,000 clones, with roughly 86% observed a single time. There are 15 residues in the CDR3. J lost 2 bases, V lost 5 bases, and 9 bases had no gene match. The germline V gene has CDR1 MNHEY and CDR2 SVGAGI. This sequence was found in a human donor in a cohort sampled during active COVID-19. The J gene is TRBJ2-7, the V gene TRBV6-5; 7 bases map to TRBD1. The sequenced material came from peripheral blood. DNA of the CDR3: TGTGCCAGCAGTCTCTTTTGGCAGGGGGCCTACGAGCAGTACTTC. Translating it yields CASSLFWQGAYEQYF.